These T cell receptor beta chains were read from a single sample in a study of T cell repertoires in cytomegalovirus infection. TCRdb re-called the reads with MiXCR, one entry per CDR3 protein. The data hold 400,000 or so distinct CDR3 sequences, with roughly 18% observed a single time. The material sequenced was PBMCs. Every receptor here comes from a human donor in good health (CMV status not recorded). Some clones in this sample may be carry-over from other donors' samples. The CDR3 runs from the conserved cysteine through the conserved F or W. The D gene is left open where the match is weak. Expanded clones get a size class; other rows say once, few or many, or leave the size out.

TRBV12-3/TRBV12-4	.	TRBD2	TRBJ2-1	TGTGCCAGCAGCCCTAAGCGGGAGGGTATGTTCTTC	CASSPKREGMFF
TRBV7-6	many	TRBD2	TRBJ2-1	TGTGCCAGCAGCATTTCGGGAGGGCCTTTGAATGAGCAGTTCTTC	CASSISGGPLNEQFF
TRBV4-2	few	.	TRBJ2-5	TGTGCCAGCAGCCAAGAAGGAGGGGTTCAAGAGACCCAGTACTTC	CASSQEGGVQETQYF
TRBV18	few	TRBD1	TRBJ2-5	TGTGCCAGCTCGCCGACGCCACAGGGGGCTCAAGAGACCCAGTACTTC	CASSPTPQGAQETQYF
TRBV7-9	few	.	TRBJ2-3	TGTGCCAGCAGCTTTGGATCTACGAGGAGTACGCAGTATTTT	CASSFGSTRSTQYF
TRBV12-3/TRBV12-4	many	TRBD2	TRBJ2-1	TGTGCCAGCAGTCCCCTGGCGGGGGGGGGCTGGGATGAGCAGTTCTTC	CASSPLAGGGWDEQFF
TRBV7-2	many	.	TRBJ1-1	TGTGCCAGCAGTCGTCCGACGGGGAAACCGTACACTGAAGCTTTCTTT	CASSRPTGKPYTEAFF
TRBV19	.	TRBD2	TRBJ2-5	TGTGCCAGTCGCAGCGGGACTAGCGGGGGCCAGTACCAAGAGACCCAGTACTTC	CASRSGTSGGQYQETQYF
TRBV7-9	many	.	TRBJ1-1	TGTGCCAGCAGCCAGCCCCCGGGACAGAACACTGAAGCTTTCTTT	CASSQPPGQNTEAFF
TRBV11-2	.	.	TRBJ1-1	TGTGCCAGCAGCAGGGCACCCATGAACACTGAAGCTTTCTTT	CASSRAPMNTEAFF
TRBV2	few	.	TRBJ2-7	TGTGCCAGCAGTGAAGCGCGGGGTTTGATCCACGAGCAGTACTTC	CASSEARGLIHEQYF
TRBV2	many	.	TRBJ2-7	TGTGCCAGCAGTGATGTGGGGGATCTGGAGCAGTACTTC	CASSDVGDLEQYF
TRBV7-2	many	.	TRBJ2-5	TGTGCCAGTGAGGCGTTCGGGTTTAAGAAGACCCAGTACTTC	CASEAFGFKKTQYF
TRBV7-2	many	.	TRBJ2-3	TGTGCCAGCAACCAATGGTTAGGAGGAACGCAGTATTTT	CASNQWLGGTQYF
TRBV4-3	.	.	TRBJ2-4	TGCGCCAGCAGCCATGGCGGGCTAGCCAAAAACATTCAGTACTTC	CASSHGGLAKNIQYF
TRBV6-1	.	.	TRBJ2-4	TGTGCCAGCAGTTTGACAGAGGGCATTCAGTACTTC	CASSLTEGIQYF
TRBV25-1	many	.	TRBJ1-1	TGTGCCAGCACCCTAGGAGCTTTCTTT	CASTLGAFF
TRBV10-3	.	.	TRBJ1-2	TGTGCCATTTCAAACATAAGACCAGCAATTATTAGGGGCTACACCTTC	CAISNIRPAIIRGYTF
TRBV12-3/TRBV12-4	medium-sized	TRBD1	TRBJ2-4	TGTGCCAGCAGTTCTCGGACAGGGGGCAGGAAAAACATTCAGTACTTC	CASSSRTGGRKNIQYF
TRBV12-3/TRBV12-4	few	.	TRBJ2-6	TGTGCCAGCAGTTTAGCGGGTCCCCTTTCTGAGGCCAACGTCCTGACTTTC	CASSLAGPLSEANVLTF
TRBV6-2/TRBV6-3	few	TRBD2	TRBJ2-1	TGTGCCAGCAGTTATAGCGGGAGCCCCTACAATGAGCAGTTCTTC	CASSYSGSPYNEQFF
TRBV2	.	.	TRBJ1-6	TGTGCCAGCAACCAACAGGGAGGGTCCTATAATTCACCCCTCCACTTT	CASNQQGGSYNSPLHF
TRBV6-2/TRBV6-3	few	.	TRBJ1-2	TGTGCCAGCAGTTACCGTGGGTTTGGCTACACCTTC	CASSYRGFGYTF
TRBV6-2/TRBV6-3	few	.	TRBJ1-1	TGTGCCAGCAGTTATTCGAGAACTGAAGCTTTCTTT	CASSYSRTEAFF
TRBV19	.	.	TRBJ2-7	TGTGCCAGTAGTTTAACCGGACGGATCTACGAGCAGTACTTC	CASSLTGRIYEQYF
TRBV7-8	many	.	TRBJ2-1	TGTGCCAGCAGCTTAGGCGCCGGGTCTGAGCAGTTCTTC	CASSLGAGSEQFF
TRBV10-3	few	TRBD1	TRBJ2-4	TGTGCCATCAGTGAGTCGTGGGGGGACAGGAACATTCAGTACTTC	CAISESWGDRNIQYF
TRBV28	.	TRBD1	TRBJ2-7	TGTGCCAGCGGACAGGGTAGGCACGAGCAGTACTTC	CASGQGRHEQYF
TRBV11-3	few	TRBD1	TRBJ2-5	TGTGCCAGCAGCTTAGGATTTGGGACAGGGGGTATGGAGACCCAGTACTTC	CASSLGFGTGGMETQYF
TRBV10-3	many	.	TRBJ2-7	TGTGCCATCAGTGAAGTACTCAAGAGCTCCTACGAGCAGTACTTC	CAISEVLKSSYEQYF
TRBV7-2	many	.	TRBJ2-3	TGTGCCAGCAGGACGGCGGGCGGCACAGATACGCAGTATTTT	CASRTAGGTDTQYF
TRBV7-9	many	.	TRBJ2-2	TGTGCCAGCAGCTCCTCGGTAGGAATTAACACCGGGGAGCTGTTTTTT	CASSSSVGINTGELFF
TRBV7-2	many	.	TRBJ1-1	TGTGCCAGCAGCTTAGCGTACGCCAGCCTGCCTGCCCTGAACACTGAAGCTTTCTTT	CASSLAYASLPALNTEAFF
TRBV7-8	many	.	TRBJ1-5	TGTGCCAGCAGCTTAGTAAATCAGCCCCAGCATTTT	CASSLVNQPQHF
TRBV24-1	many	.	TRBJ2-5	TGTGCCACCAGTGATGAGCGACAGCTCCAAGAGACCCAGTACTTC	CATSDERQLQETQYF